The 22 T cell receptor beta chains below were found in one sample sequenced in a study of T-cell memory formation after mild COVID-19. Each CDR3 protein is one row after TCRdb ran MiXCR on the 5' RACE reads. The sample consists of around 470,000 distinct CDR3 sequences, around 20% of them appearing once. Sequencing used PBMCs or a T cell subset sorted from them (not recorded which). The receptors were sampled from an adult woman who had mild COVID-19 (a few samples of this study predate the infection). Cell type and time point are not known.

This clonotype has a handful of counts. This chain links TRBV5-6 with TRBJ1-1, with 7 positions matching TRBD1. Per germline, CDR1 SGHDT and CDR2 YYEEEE. V lost 0 bases, J lost 0 bases, and 5 bases stayed unmatched. The CDR3 extends over 16 amino acids. The CDR3 spells CASSLDRGLVNTEAFF. CDR3 DNA sequence: TGTGCCAGCAGCTTGGACAGGGGCTTGGTGAACACTGAAGCTTTCTTT.

This clonotype was counted a few times. V usage is TRBV12-3 or TRBV12-4 and J usage is TRBJ1-1; TRBD1 matches 7 bases. J lost 4 bases, V lost 3 bases, and 2 bases had no gene match. The CDR3 runs 13 residues. CDR3 loop: CASSFSGGTEAFF. DNA of the CDR3: TGTGCCAGCAGTTTTTCAGGGGGCACTGAAGCTTTCTTT.

The V and J genes are TRBV7-2 and TRBJ2-2; 12 bases align to TRBD2. CDR1 is SGHTA, CDR2 FQGNSA, per germline. CDR3 length equals 19 residues. V gave up 4 bases and J gave up 5 bases; unmatched junction bases: 14. CDR3 sequence (DNA): TGTGCCAGCAGCTCCAGGGGTCCTAGCGGGAGGGCCAGTACCGGGGAGCTGTTTTTT. Amino acids: CASSSRGPSGRASTGELFF.

This chain uses TRBV5-1 with TRBJ1-1; TRBD1 matches 8 bases. V shed 7 bases and J 6 bases; nucleotides not matched to a gene: 5. The germline CDR1 and CDR2 sequences are SGHRS and YFSETQ. The CDR3 runs 12 residues. The DNA for the CDR3 is TGCGCCAGCGGACAGGGTCAGGCTGAAGCTTTCTTT. Translated: CASGQGQAEAFF.

The J gene is TRBJ2-1, the V gene TRBV2; TRBD2 agrees at 13 bases. The CDR3 runs 15 residues. Unmatched junction bases numbered 9, after V lost 8 bases and J lost 8 bases. Germline V gene sequence: CDR1 SNHLY, CDR2 FYNNEI. Written as DNA, the CDR3 is TGTGCCAGCGACCCTACTAGCGGGGGGGCCGATGAGCAGTTCTTC. Translation gives CASDPTSGGADEQFF.

The table lists this clonotype with a few counts. The chain recombines TRBV5-1 with TRBJ1-1; 12 bases are a match to TRBD1. V lost 7 bases and J lost 6; bases outside the gene matches: 10. In germline, CDR1 is SGHRS, CDR2 YFSETQ. The CDR3 extends over 15 amino acids. The CDR3 DNA sequence: TGCGCCAGCCGGGGACAGGGGGCCTGGAGCGCTGAAGCTTTCTTT. Its translation is CASRGQGAWSAEAFF.

This clonotype was recorded a few times. The chain is built from TRBV20-1 and TRBJ2-3, with 10 bases aligning to TRBD2. Germline assignment: CDR1 DFQATT and CDR2 SNEGSKA (reference sequence). This CDR3 has 14 amino acids. V trimming: 7 bases; J trimming: 5 bases; junction bases outside the gene matches: 9. CDR3 residues: CSVLAGAGGDTQYF. Written as DNA, the CDR3 is TGCAGTGTGCTAGCGGGAGCCGGGGGAGATACGCAGTATTTT.

The chain is built from TRBV2 and TRBJ2-2; 8 nucleotides line up with TRBD1. The CDR3 totals 15 residues. The V and J ends lost 9 bases and 3 bases, in that order; junction bases with no gene match: 9. Germline V gene data show CDR1 as SNHLY and CDR2 as FYNNEI. The CDR3 coding sequence is TGTGCCAGTCAACAGGGGGACGGGGACACCGGGGAGCTGTTTTTT. This gives the protein CASQQGDGDTGELFF.

The rearrangement uses TRBV7-6 and TRBJ2-7; D is unresolved. CDR1 and CDR2 (germline): SGHVS, FNYEAQ. The CDR3 has 14 amino acids. Trimming took 2 bases from V and 2 from J, leaving 10 bases between them. The CDR3 DNA reads as TGTGCCAGCAGCTTACACGGCAAAGCCTACGAGCAGTACTTC. This codes for CASSLHGKAYEQYF.

This clonotype was seen a handful of times. The chain is built from TRBV29-1 and TRBJ2-3; 13 positions agree with TRBD2. This CDR3 is built from 15 residues. CDR1 and CDR2 (germline): SQVTM, ANQGSEA. V shed 5 bases, J shed 2 bases, and the junction held 4 bases outside the gene matches. The CDR3 DNA sequence: TGCAGCGTTCTACTAGCGGGAGGGCCCACAGATACGCAGTATTTT. It yields the protein CSVLLAGGPTDTQYF.

The V and J genes are TRBV5-6 and TRBJ2-1; TRBD1 agrees at 7 bases. Germline lookup yields CDR1 SGHDT and CDR2 YYEEEE. V lost 4 bases to trimming and J lost 2 bases; unmatched junction nucleotides: 3. The length of the CDR3 is 14 residues. The DNA for the CDR3 is TGTGCCAGCAGCATCACAGGGGCCTACAATGAGCAGTTCTTC. This gives the protein CASSITGAYNEQFF. Drawing the rest from reference TRBV5-6 and TRBJ2-1, the complete variable domain is DAGVTQSPTHLIKTRGQQVTLRCSPKSGHDTVSWYQQALGQGPQFIFQYYEEEERQRGNFPDRFSGHQFPNYSSELNVNALLLGDSALYLCASSITGAYNEQFFGPGTRLTVL.

The rearrangement joins TRBV4-3 to TRBJ2-3; D possibly corresponds to TRBD2 (6 bases). The CDR3 runs 20 residues. Germline values: CDR1 LGHNA, CDR2 YSLEER. V lost 1 base and J 1 base, leaving 24 bases between the germline ends. CDR3 sequence: CASSQAPSRGLAWGTDTQYF. In DNA, the CDR3 is TGCGCCAGCAGCCAAGCCCCCTCCCGGGGTCTAGCGTGGGGCACAGATACGCAGTATTTT.

J is TRBJ2-7 and V is TRBV11-3, with D unclear. Germline CDR1 and CDR2: SGHNT and YENEEA. This CDR3 is built from 14 residues. Trimming took off 1 base at V and 6 bases at J, with 13 bases between the two ends. CDR3 protein: CASSLGGVEGEQYF. CDR3 DNA sequence: TGTGCCAGCAGCTTAGGAGGTGTGGAAGGCGAGCAGTACTTC.

The V call is TRBV7-3, the J call TRBJ2-3; 12 nucleotides agree with TRBD2. The CDR3 is made up of 19 amino acids. CDR1 and CDR2 (germline): SGHTA, FQGTGA. The junction had 16 bases not matched to a gene; V was cut back by 4 bases and J by 5 bases. The DNA of the CDR3 is TGTGCCAGCAGCTCAATCCCAGCTAGCGGGAGGGCCCTCGGAGATACGCAGTATTTT. This encodes CASSSIPASGRALGDTQYF.

V is TRBV2 and J is TRBJ1-2; D possibly corresponds to TRBD1 (5 bases). CDR3 length: 13 residues. Germline CDR1 is SNHLY and CDR2 is FYNNEI. Deletions cut 7 bases from V and 8 bases from J, with 17 bases between. CDR3 coding DNA: TGTGCCAGCACACAGGTAGAGGATGGAGGCTACACCTTC. Residues: CASTQVEDGGYTF. The whole variable domain, filled in from reference TRBV2 and TRBJ1-2, reads EPEVTQTPSHQVTQMGQEVILRCVPISNHLYFYWYRQILGQKVEFLVSFYNNEISEKSEIFDDQFSVERPDGSNFTLKIRSTKLEDSAMYFCASTQVEDGGYTFGSGTRLTVV.

J is TRBJ2-5 and V is TRBV5-4; weak D call: TRBD2 (6 bases). The CDR3 runs 15 residues. Trimming removed 4 bases at V and 2 bases at J, with 15 bases between. Germline CDR1 and CDR2: SGHNT and YYREEE (reference sequence). Written as DNA, the CDR3 is TGTGCCAGCAGCGTCGACGGCGGGATTCAAGAGACCCAGTACTTC. This codes for CASSVDGGIQETQYF.

Many counts were recorded for this clonotype. CDR3 sequence: CASTPTGVGTEAFF. CDR3 in DNA: TGTGCCAGCACCCCGACAGGGGTAGGCACTGAAGCTTTCTTT. This rearrangement joins TRBV12-3 or TRBV12-4 to TRBJ1-1; TRBD1 aligns across 8 bases. V shed 7 bases and J 4 bases; nucleotides not matched to a gene: 8. The length of the CDR3 is 14 residues.

The rearrangement links TRBV7-9 to TRBJ2-5, with 9 bases matching TRBD1. The ends lost 5 bases at V and 4 bases at J; junction bases unmatched: 11. The CDR3 loop spans 16 amino acids. Per the germline V gene, CDR1 is SEHNR and CDR2 is FQNEAQ (reference sequence). This CDR3 is CASSPSPGQGPETQYF. For the CDR3, the DNA is TGTGCCAGCAGCCCGTCGCCGGGACAGGGACCAGAGACCCAGTACTTC.

V and J are TRBV20-1 and TRBJ1-1; 7 bases map to TRBD1. The CDR3 covers 14 residues. The germline CDR1 and CDR2 sequences are DFQATT and SNEGSKA (reference sequence). Unmatched junction bases numbered 7, after V lost 6 bases and J lost 0 bases. CDR3 bases: TGCAGTGCCGACAGGGTTTCGATGAACACTGAAGCTTTCTTT. Translating gives CSADRVSMNTEAFF.

The chain uses TRBV12-3 or TRBV12-4 and TRBJ1-1; D possibly corresponds to TRBD1 (5 bases). This CDR3 has 14 amino acids. Deletions cut 5 bases from V and 5 bases from J, with 15 bases between. As DNA, the CDR3 is TGTGCCAGCAGTCAAACTCAGGGTGGAACTGAAGCTTTCTTT. Protein sequence: CASSQTQGGTEAFF.

This clonotype was counted only a few times. This chain uses TRBV7-9 with TRBJ2-7; 10 bases match TRBD1. The CDR3 spans 17 residues. Germline V gene data show CDR1 as SEHNR and CDR2 as FQNEAQ (reference sequence). Trimming at V came to 4 bases and at J to 3 bases, leaving 12 bases not matched to a gene. CDR3 residues: CASSSPPGQGFGYEQYF. The CDR3 DNA reads as TGTGCCAGCAGCTCCCCCCCGGGACAGGGGTTCGGCTACGAGCAGTACTTC. The entire variable domain, with the rest obtained from reference TRBV7-9 and TRBJ2-7, is as follows: DTGVSQNPRHKITKRGQNVTFRCDPISEHNRLYWYRQTLGQGPEFLTYFQNEAQLEKSRLLSDRFSAERPKGSFSTLEIQRTEQGDSAMYLCASSSPPGQGFGYEQYFGPGTRLTVT.

The chain carries TRBV6-2 or TRBV6-3 and TRBJ2-2; a possible D gene is TRBD2 (5 bases). V gave up 3 bases and J gave up 7 bases, with 15 bases separating them. The CDR3 runs 15 residues. The germline V gene has CDR1 MNHEY and CDR2 SVGEGT. CDR3 bases: TGTGCCAGCAGTTATAAGGCAGTCGGGGTCGGGGAGCTGTTTTTT. This encodes CASSYKAVGVGELFF.